These 10 T cell receptor beta chains were sequenced from one sample in a study of CD8 T cells in Susac syndrome. Random hexamers were used to reverse transcribe roughly 0.45 to 1 ug of RNA. Using its own MiXCR run on the immunoSEQ multiplex PCR reads, TCRdb lists one record per CDR3 protein. The sample has about 120,000 distinct CDR3 sequences, under 96% seen once; the top ten hold 0.13% to 0.15%. The sequenced sample was CD4+ T cells from PBMCs. These TCRs come from a human donor with Susac syndrome.

The chain carries TRBV6-5 and TRBJ1-2; 8 nucleotides align to TRBD1. The CDR3 covers 15 residues. The germline V gene has CDR1 MNHEY and CDR2 SVGAGI. V lost 6 bases, J lost 5 bases, and 11 bases stayed unmatched. CDR3: CASSVGQAFEYGYTF. In DNA, the CDR3 is TGTGCCAGCAGCGTGGGACAGGCATTCGAATATGGCTACACCTTC.

Here the CDR3 DNA reads TGTGCCAGCAGCCCCTTAGCGGGAATCGAGGAGACCCAGTACTTC. Its translation: CASSPLAGIEETQYF. The chain is built from TRBV4-2 and TRBJ2-5, with TRBD2 identical over 8 bases. Losses at the gene ends were 4 bases for V and 5 bases for J; bases not matched to a gene: 9. Germline values: CDR1 LGHNA, CDR2 YNFKEQ. The CDR3 covers 15 residues.

This rearrangement joins TRBV3-1 to TRBJ2-3; D gene unclear. The V end was cut by 4 bases, the J end by 6 bases, with 8 bases between. Germline lookup yields CDR1 LGHDT and CDR2 YNNKEL (reference sequence). The CDR3 runs to 12 residues. CDR3 sequence (DNA): TGTGCCAGCAGCCCGCAGGCGGATACGCAGTATTTT. Its protein product is CASSPQADTQYF.

The gene calls are TRBV20-1 and TRBJ2-7; no definite D call. This CDR3 is built from 15 residues. The ends were cut back, 0 bases at V and 3 bases at J, with 15 bases in the middle. Per germline, CDR1 DFQATT and CDR2 SNEGSKA (reference sequence). The chain's CDR3 is CSARDRDTLGYEQYF. The CDR3, as DNA: TGCAGTGCTAGAGATCGAGACACTTTAGGCTACGAGCAGTACTTC.

V and J are TRBV6-6 and TRBJ1-5; D not certain. V gave up 8 bases and J gave up 8 bases, with 16 bases separating them. The CDR3 consists of 13 residues. Germline loops: CDR1 MNHNY, CDR2 SVGAGI (reference sequence). The CDR3 sequence is CASQTGLGKPQHF. DNA of the CDR3: TGTGCCAGCCAGACTGGACTAGGAAAGCCCCAGCATTTT.

The chain employs TRBV6-2 or TRBV6-3 and TRBJ2-5; the match to TRBD1 covers 7 bases. The germline V gene has CDR1 MNHEY and CDR2 SVGEGT. V shed 0 bases, J shed 7 bases, and the junction held 8 bases outside the gene matches. The CDR3 contains 15 residues. In DNA, the CDR3 is TGTGCCAGCAGTTACTCCCGACAGGGAATAGGGACCCAGTACTTC. Its translation: CASSYSRQGIGTQYF.

The chain has TRBV15 and TRBJ2-3; TRBD2 matches 7 bases. V lost 1 base and J lost 0; bases outside the gene matches: 4. The CDR3 loop spans 16 amino acids. Germline loops: CDR1 LNHNV, CDR2 YYDKDF (reference sequence). CDR3 in amino acids: CATSRGRAGSTDTQYF. DNA of the CDR3: TGTGCCACCAGCAGAGGACGAGCGGGAAGCACAGATACGCAGTATTTT.

DNA of the CDR3: TGCAGTGCTACCTCCCTTACGCATGAGCAGTTCTTC. This sequence encodes CSATSLTHEQFF. J is TRBJ2-1 and V is TRBV20-1, with unresolved D. The CDR3 length is 12 residues. V was trimmed by 4 bases and J by 8 bases, leaving 12 bases between them. The germline V gene encodes CDR1 DFQATT and CDR2 SNEGSKA (reference sequence).

The CDR3 loop reads CATSRDQPAGLYEQYF. In DNA form, the CDR3 reads TGTGCCACCAGCAGAGACCAGCCTGCGGGGCTATACGAGCAGTACTTC. This chain connects TRBV15 to TRBJ2-7, with D tentatively TRBD2 (6 bases). Germline CDR1 and CDR2: LNHNV and YYDKDF (reference sequence). Trimming cost V 0 bases and J 4 bases, with 16 bases left between them. The CDR3 length is 16 residues.

The J gene is TRBJ2-7, the V gene TRBV27, with D perhaps being TRBD1 or TRBD2 (5 bases each). With 6 bases removed from V and 3 bases from J, the gap between germline ends came to 15 bases. Germline loops: CDR1 MNHEY, CDR2 SMNVEV (reference sequence). The CDR3 totals 14 residues. CDR3 nucleotides: TGTGCCAGCAGCAAGCAGGGAGAAGTCTACGAGCAGTACTTC. Its protein product is CASSKQGEVYEQYF.